Listed here are 14 T cell receptor beta chains from one sample, sequenced in a study of T cell clonality in common variable immunodeficiency. The repertoire was sequenced with immunoSEQ multiplex PCR; TCRdb's copy has only in-frame clones and lacks some. The sample was found to contain about 37,000 clones, and every one recurs. The sample was peripheral blood mononuclear cells. These receptors all come from a person aged 18 to 69 in good health.

This clone was counted many times. The CDR3 end is not reached by the read, which stops 3 residues before it; the germline J gene fills it in. This rearrangement joins TRBV5-1 to TRBJ1-1; D unresolved. Deletions cut 3 bases from V and 1 base from J, with 13 bases between. Germline CDR1 is SGHRS and CDR2 is YFSETQ. This CDR3 contains 15 residues. The CDR3 DNA, read in part, is TGCGCCAGCAGCTGGAACAGCCCCCCGAACACTGAA. It translates to CASSWNSPPNTE. The whole CDR3 reads CASSWNSPPNTEAFF.

This clone was counted many times. The read ends 3 residues early relative to the CDR3; the germline J gene fills the gap. The chain uses TRBV20-1 and TRBJ1-2, with D possibly TRBD1 on 5 matching bases. Trimming left V 3 bases short and J 2 bases short, with 10 bases between. The CDR3 has 13 amino acids. From germline, CDR1 is DFQATT and CDR2 SNEGSKA (reference sequence). The CDR3 bases that were read are TGCAGTGCTAGTGGGGGGTCCAACTATGGC. Its translation is CSASGGSNYG. The complete CDR3 reads CSASGGSNYGYTF.

The table lists this clone with many counts. The CDR3 goes on 3 residues after the read ends, and that part is filled in from the germline J gene. V gene TRBV2 combines with J gene TRBJ2-3; D perhaps matches TRBD1 (5 bases). The CDR3 has 14 amino acids. Trimming cost V 6 bases and J 4 bases, with 14 bases left between them. Germline-derived CDR1 and CDR2 are SNHLY and FYNNEI. Here the CDR3 reads CASSRDNLPDTQYF. The part of the CDR3 DNA that was read is TGTGCCAGCAGCAGGGATAATCTTCCAGATACG.

This clone appeared many times. The read terminates 3 residues ahead of where the CDR3 ends, so the germline J gene completes it. This chain connects TRBV7-6 to TRBJ1-4; 9 positions agree with TRBD1. This CDR3 spans 18 amino acids. The V gene end was trimmed by 2 bases and the J gene end by 5 bases; junction bases not matched to a gene: 12. Per the germline V gene, CDR1 is SGHVS and CDR2 is FNYEAQ. CDR3 DNA (partial): TGTGCCAGCAGCTTATCCGTCGGACAGGGGCTCACAAATGAAAAA. Translating it yields CASSLSVGQGLTNEK. The whole CDR3 protein reads CASSLSVGQGLTNEKLFF.

This clone was counted at least ten times. The sequenced fragment ends 3 residues before the CDR3 boundary, so the rest is inferred from the germline J gene. The rearrangement links TRBV10-1 to TRBJ2-5, with 7 bases identical to TRBD1. CDR1 is WNHNN, CDR2 SYGVQD, per germline (reference sequence). The CDR3 consists of 14 residues. With 2 bases clipped from V and 5 bases from J, the junction kept 5 bases outside the gene matches. Incomplete CDR3 DNA: TGCGCCAGCAGTGAGCCAGGGGGTCGGGAGACC. Its protein product is CASSEPGGRET. The CDR3 reads in full as CASSEPGGRETQYF.

This clone was seen at least ten times. The CDR3 extends 3 residues past the end of the read, so its final part is completed from the germline J gene. The J gene is TRBJ2-5, the V gene TRBV14; possible D gene TRBD1, 5 bases. CDR1 is SGHDN and CDR2 is FVKESK in the germline V gene. Deletions cut 3 bases from V and 1 base from J, with 18 bases between. The CDR3 consists of 17 residues. CDR3 sequence: CASSHSDRIPSQETQYF. The covered CDR3 bases are TGTGCCAGCAGCCACTCCGACAGAATCCCTTCCCAAGAGACC.

This clone has at least ten counts. The sequenced fragment ends 3 residues before the CDR3 boundary, so the rest is inferred from the germline J gene. This chain links TRBV19 with TRBJ2-3, with 7 bases lining up with TRBD2. The ends lost 5 bases at V and 2 bases at J; junction bases unmatched: 10. This CDR3 is built from 16 residues. CDR1 and CDR2 (germline): LNHDA, SQIVND (reference sequence). The CDR3 sequence: CASSPSSGYLTDTQYF. The part of the CDR3 DNA that was read is TGTGCCAGTAGTCCTTCTAGCGGATACCTCACAGATACG. Based on the CDR3 plus reference TRBV19 and TRBJ2-3, the full variable domain is DGGITQSPKYLFRKEGQNVTLSCEQNLNHDAMYWYRQDPGQGLRLIYYSQIVNDFQKGDIAEGYSVSREKKESFPLTVTSAQKNPTAFYLCASSPSSGYLTDTQYFGPGTRLTVL.

This clone was observed many times. The missing CDR3 end, 3 residues past where the read stops, is filled in from the germline J gene. The V call is TRBV19, the J call TRBJ2-3, with a possible D match to TRBD2 (6 bases). Deletions cut 3 bases from V and 2 bases from J, with 18 bases between. Per the germline V gene, CDR1 is LNHDA and CDR2 is SQIVND (reference sequence). This CDR3 comprises 17 residues. The part of the CDR3 DNA that was read is TGTGCCAGTAGTATCCCTAGCGAATACCTCTCCACAGATACG. Encoded protein: CASSIPSEYLSTDT. The CDR3, in full, reads CASSIPSEYLSTDTQYF.

Comments on this clone: Read sequence stops 3 residues before the CDR3 end, and the germline J gene provides the missing end. V and J are TRBV11-3 and TRBJ2-2; D is ambiguous. Between the trimmed V and J ends, which lost 4 bases and 4 bases, there was a span of 10 bases. Per the germline V gene, CDR1 is SGHNT and CDR2 is YENEEA. CDR3 size: 14 residues. The sequenced CDR3 bases are TGTGCCAGCAGCTCCCAGACGGGCACCGGGGAG. Translating it yields CASSSQTGTGE. The whole CDR3 sequence reads CASSSQTGTGELFF.

This clone has at least ten counts. The read falls 3 residues short of the CDR3 end, and the missing part is taken from the germline J gene. V and J are TRBV20-1 and TRBJ2-3; D gene ambiguous. Germline assignment: CDR1 DFQATT and CDR2 SNEGSKA (reference sequence). The CDR3 covers 14 residues. The CDR3 protein is CSAREPLRQETQYF. The sequenced part of the CDR3 DNA is TGCAGTGCTAGAGAACCCCTGAGGCAAGAGACG.

This clone was detected ten times or more. The CDR3 end lies 3 residues beyond the end of the read and is filled in from the germline J gene. The chain has TRBV6-2 or TRBV6-3 and TRBJ2-1, with TRBD1 identical over 9 bases. J was trimmed by 2 bases and V by 11 bases; bases with no gene match: 7. The CDR3 runs 14 residues. The V gene's germline CDR1 is MNHEY and CDR2 SVGEGT. The chain's CDR3 is CASSGTGTYNEQFF. CDR3 DNA, as far as it was read: TGTGCCTCCTCCGGGACAGGGACCTACAATGAG.

This clone has at least ten counts. Read data end 3 residues before the CDR3 end; the end is taken from the germline J gene. V is TRBV7-9 and J is TRBJ1-1; weak D call: TRBD1 (6 bases). The CDR3 contains 13 residues. The germline V gene has CDR1 SEHNR and CDR2 FQNEAQ (reference sequence). The germline V and J ends were trimmed by 2 bases and 6 bases, with 10 bases remaining between them. The sequenced CDR3 bases are TGTGCCAGCAGCTTACAGGGGCGAGCTGAA. This encodes CASSLQGRAE. The whole CDR3 sequence is CASSLQGRAEAFF. Combining the CDR3 with reference TRBV7-9 and TRBJ1-1 gives the whole variable domain DTGVSQNPRHKITKRGQNVTFRCDPISEHNRLYWYRQTLGQGPEFLTYFQNEAQLEKSRLLSDRFSAERPKGSFSTLEIQRTEQGDSAMYLCASSLQGRAEAFFGQGTRLTVV.

This clone was seen many times. The CDR3 goes on 3 residues after the read ends, and that part is filled in from the germline J gene. The chain uses TRBV7-8 and TRBJ2-4; 8 bases map to TRBD1. This CDR3 region has 16 residues. V lost 3 bases, J lost 2 bases, and 6 bases stayed unmatched. CDR1 and CDR2 (germline): SGHVS, FQNEAQ. The covered CDR3 bases are TGTGCCAGCAGCTTCTCCACAGGGGGTTCCAAAAACATT. Encoded protein: CASSFSTGGSKNI. The whole CDR3 reads CASSFSTGGSKNIQYF.

This clone was seen at least ten times. The read falls 3 residues short of the CDR3 end, and the missing part is taken from the germline J gene. The chain joins TRBV10-3 to TRBJ2-7; 7 nucleotides line up with TRBD1. J lost 1 base, V lost 6 bases, and 9 bases had no gene match. The length of the CDR3 is 15 residues. Germline V gene sequence: CDR1 ENHRY, CDR2 SYGVKD. The sequenced part of the CDR3 DNA is TGTGCCATCAGCCCTGACAGGGTGATTTCCTACGAG. This encodes CAISPDRVISYE. The complete CDR3 protein is CAISPDRVISYEQYF.